A single sample is the source of the 26 T cell receptor beta chains below, sequenced in a study of blood T cell repertoires in COVID-19. TCRdb's table, derived via immunoSEQ multiplex PCR, lists solely in-frame clones and lacks some. The table shows hundreds of thousands of clones, with 80% to 90% occurring only once. Sequences were obtained from PBMCs or T cells enriched from blood (not recorded which). Receptors were obtained from a middle-aged man who had recovered from COVID-19.

This clone was counted only a few times. V is TRBV19 and J is TRBJ1-5, with D tentatively TRBD1 (6 bases). The V end lost 5 bases, the J end lost 0 bases, and 17 bases lay between the germline ends. There are 17 residues in the CDR3. Looked up from germline, CDR1 is LNHDA and CDR2 is SQIVND (reference sequence). The CDR3 spells CASSPKGGPYSNQPQHF. In DNA, the CDR3 is TGTGCCAGTAGTCCTAAGGGGGGGCCCTATAGCAATCAGCCCCAGCATTTT.

V is TRBV30 and J is TRBJ1-2; D may be TRBD1 (6 bases). The germline V gene encodes CDR1 GTSNPN and CDR2 SVGIG (reference sequence). V lost 0 bases to trimming and J lost 3 bases, with 11 bases between them. The CDR3 totals 14 residues. The CDR3 coding sequence is TGTGCCTGGAGTGTATTAGGGGGACACTATGGCTACACCTTC. As protein: CAWSVLGGHYGYTF.

The chain carries TRBV6-6 and TRBJ1-2; 12 bases map to TRBD1. Unmatched junction bases numbered 6, after V lost 6 bases and J lost 10 bases. The CDR3 consists of 13 residues. Germline-derived CDR1 and CDR2 are MNHNY and SVGAGI (reference sequence). CDR3 in amino acids: CASRRDRGQNYTF. CDR3 bases: TGTGCCAGCAGGAGGGACAGGGGGCAGAACTACACCTTC.

The rearrangement links TRBV6-4 to TRBJ1-2; TRBD1 might be the D (5 bases). With 7 bases removed from V and 4 bases from J, the gap between germline ends came to 16 bases. The germline CDR1 and CDR2 sequences are MRHNA and SNTAGT. The CDR3 is 14 amino acids. The CDR3 sequence is CASIPWRGSYGYTF. In DNA, the CDR3 is TGTGCCAGCATCCCCTGGCGGGGGTCCTATGGCTACACCTTC.

This clone was detected many times. V gene TRBV5-1 combines with J gene TRBJ1-1; 9 bases match TRBD1. With 2 bases clipped from V and 1 base from J, the junction kept 6 bases outside the gene matches. Germline-derived CDR1 and CDR2 are SGHRS and YFSETQ. The CDR3 consists of 16 residues. Here the CDR3 reads CASSFRTGATNTEAFF. Written as DNA, the CDR3 is TGCGCCAGCAGCTTTCGGACAGGGGCGACGAACACTGAAGCTTTCTTT.

This chain connects TRBV6-5 to TRBJ2-5, with D possibly TRBD2 on 5 matching bases. V was shortened by 9 bases and J by 5 bases, with 16 bases between the two germline ends. The germline gives CDR1 MNHEY, CDR2 SVGAGI. The CDR3 extends over 13 amino acids. CDR3 amino acids: CASRGLRSETQYF. For the CDR3, the DNA is TGTGCCAGTCGAGGGCTCCGGTCGGAGACCCAGTACTTC.

The chain is built from TRBV2 and TRBJ2-1, with a tentative D call TRBD2 (6 bases). Trimming left V 1 base short and J 8 bases short, with 15 bases between. The CDR3 length is 15 residues. Germline-derived CDR1 and CDR2 are SNHLY and FYNNEI. The CDR3, as DNA: TGTGCCAGCAGTGAAGTGGGTAGCGGCGGGGATGAGCAGTTCTTC. Protein product: CASSEVGSGGDEQFF.

This chain uses TRBV10-3 with TRBJ1-2; D gene unclear. Trimming took off 6 bases at V and 8 bases at J, with 19 bases between the two ends. In germline, CDR1 is ENHRY, CDR2 SYGVKD. This CDR3 contains 14 residues. The CDR3: CAISDGISSEGYTF. In nucleotides, the CDR3 is TGTGCCATCAGCGACGGGATTTCTTCTGAGGGCTACACCTTC.

The chain links TRBV28 to TRBJ2-5, with D possibly matching TRBD1 (5 bases). The CDR3 runs to 14 residues. With 3 bases removed from V and 3 bases from J, the gap between germline ends came to 11 bases. In germline, CDR1 is MDHEN, CDR2 SYDVKM. CDR3 protein: CASSFTVGEETQYF. As DNA, the CDR3 is TGTGCCAGCAGTTTTACGGTAGGGGAAGAGACCCAGTACTTC.

The V call is TRBV11-3, the J call TRBJ2-1; TRBD2 agrees at 12 bases. The CDR3 is 18 amino acids. From germline, CDR1 is SGHNT and CDR2 YENEEA. J lost 9 bases, V lost 0 bases, and 12 bases had no gene match. CDR3 DNA: TGTGCCAGCAGCTTAGATGGTTTGGCTAGCGGGGGGGGCGGTGAGCAGTTCTTC. It codes for CASSLDGLASGGGGEQFF.

The chain has TRBV7-6 and TRBJ2-3, with D maybe TRBD1 (5 bases). Germline V CDR1 and CDR2: SGHVS, FNYEAQ. This CDR3 has 14 amino acids. Trimming left V 5 bases short and J 3 bases short, with 12 bases between. DNA of the CDR3: TGTGCCAGCAGCCTTTCGCAGGGAACAGATACGCAGTATTTT. Residues: CASSLSQGTDTQYF.

V gene TRBV15 combines with J gene TRBJ1-5; a weak D match, TRBD1 (6 bases). Looked up from germline, CDR1 is LNHNV and CDR2 is YYDKDF (reference sequence). With 0 bases removed from V and 8 bases from J, the gap between germline ends came to 14 bases. The CDR3 is 15 amino acids. CDR3 coding DNA: TGTGCCACCAGCAGAGATTGGTCAGGGGATGAGCCCCAGCATTTT. It translates to CATSRDWSGDEPQHF.

The chain uses TRBV11-3 and TRBJ2-2; possibly TRBD1 for D (6 bases). Per germline, CDR1 SGHNT and CDR2 YENEEA. The V gene lost 3 bases and the J gene lost 4 bases, with 6 bases spanning the gap. The CDR3 spans 13 residues. The CDR3 is CASSLTGTGELFF. Here the CDR3 DNA reads TGTGCCAGCAGCTTGACAGGCACCGGGGAGCTGTTTTTT.

The V gene is TRBV10-3, the J gene TRBJ2-5; 9 bases align to TRBD2. Looked up from germline, CDR1 is ENHRY and CDR2 is SYGVKD. The CDR3 totals 14 residues. Losses at the gene ends were 5 bases for V and 5 bases for J; bases not matched to a gene: 6. The CDR3 nucleotides are TGTGCCATCAGTACAACAGGACTAGCGGAGACCCAGTACTTC. Translated, it gives CAISTTGLAETQYF.

V is TRBV9 and J is TRBJ1-1, with 8 bases identical to TRBD1. The V and J ends lost 4 bases and 5 bases, in that order; junction bases with no gene match: 10. Germline CDR1 and CDR2: SGDLS and YYNGEE. The CDR3 is made up of 15 amino acids. The CDR3 loop reads CASSPRTGGRTEAFF. The CDR3 DNA is TGTGCCAGCAGCCCCCGTACAGGGGGAAGGACTGAAGCTTTCTTT.

This sequence joins TRBV5-6 and TRBJ1-6; TRBD1 might be the D (6 bases). Trimming left V 4 bases short and J 4 bases short, with 9 bases between. Germline lookup yields CDR1 SGHDT and CDR2 YYEEEE. The CDR3 covers 14 residues. As DNA, the CDR3 is TGTGCCAGCAGCCCGACAGGTTATAATTCACCCCTCCACTTT. This sequence encodes CASSPTGYNSPLHF.

The rearrangement uses TRBV27 and TRBJ1-2; 9 nucleotides agree with TRBD1. The CDR3 extends over 13 amino acids. In germline, CDR1 is MNHEY, CDR2 SMNVEV (reference sequence). J was trimmed by 4 bases and V by 6 bases; bases with no gene match: 3. The chain's CDR3 is CASRQTGGYGYTF. The DNA for the CDR3 is TGTGCCAGCAGGCAGACAGGGGGCTATGGCTACACCTTC.

The chain recombines TRBV2 with TRBJ2-4; maybe TRBD2 (6 bases). The CDR3 extends over 14 amino acids. CDR1 SNHLY and CDR2 FYNNEI come from the germline V gene. The ends were cut back, 3 bases at V and 9 bases at J, with 15 bases in the middle. CDR3 region: CASSEGTREGIQYF. Here the CDR3 DNA reads TGTGCCAGCAGTGAGGGGACGCGGGAAGGCATTCAGTACTTC.

The rearrangement links TRBV5-5 to TRBJ2-7, with a weak D call TRBD2 (6 bases). This CDR3 contains 15 residues. The ends were cut back, 8 bases at V and 5 bases at J, with 23 bases in the middle. Germline-derived CDR1 and CDR2 are SGHKS and YYEKEE (reference sequence). CDR3 DNA: TGTGCCAGTATATTAGCGGCTACTATGGGGGACGAGCAGTACTTC. Its protein is CASILAATMGDEQYF.

The chain is built from TRBV3-1 (or the pseudogene TRBV3-2) and TRBJ2-1, with 8 bases identical to TRBD2. CDR3 length: 16 residues. Germline V lookup: CDR1 LGHDT, CDR2 YNNKEL (reference sequence). Losses at the gene ends were 1 base for V and 3 bases for J; bases not matched to a gene: 5. The CDR3 DNA sequence: TGTGCCAGCAGCCAAGCAACCGGGACTAGCTACAATGAGCAGTTCTTC. It is translated as CASSQATGTSYNEQFF.

The rearrangement links TRBV28 to TRBJ1-4, with 7 bases that match TRBD1. CDR3 length equals 15 residues. J gave up 6 bases and V 6 bases, and 10 bases lay outside the gene matches. In germline, CDR1 is MDHEN, CDR2 SYDVKM. CDR3 loop: CASRSRQGRYEKLFF. CDR3 DNA sequence: TGTGCCAGCAGGTCTCGACAGGGCCGTTATGAAAAACTGTTTTTT.

Here the CDR3 reads CASSQEGTGNNYGYTF. The CDR3 nucleotides are TGTGCCAGCAGCCAAGAGGGGACAGGGAATAACTATGGCTACACCTTC. This rearrangement joins TRBV4-2 to TRBJ1-2; TRBD1 matches 9 bases. Germline V gene sequence: CDR1 LGHNA, CDR2 YNFKEQ. The CDR3 contains 16 residues. The trim removed 0 bases at V and 1 base at J, leaving 3 bases unmatched.

This clone was observed a single time. The V and J genes are TRBV29-1 and TRBJ1-2, with a possible D match to TRBD1 (5 bases). The V gene lost 4 bases and the J gene lost 0 bases, with 9 bases spanning the gap. Germline V lookup: CDR1 SQVTM, CDR2 ANQGSEA. The CDR3 consists of 13 residues. The CDR3 protein is CSVVSGANYGYTF. CDR3 nucleotide sequence: TGCAGCGTTGTATCGGGGGCTAACTATGGCTACACCTTC.

This clone was observed once. The V and J genes are TRBV7-2 and TRBJ2-1, with 8 nucleotides matching TRBD2. The length of the CDR3 is 11 residues. The junction had 1 base not matched to a gene; V was cut back by 10 bases and J by 5 bases. Germline CDR1 reads SGHTA; CDR2 reads FQGNSA. The DNA for the CDR3 is TGTGCCACGGGGGGGCACAATGAGCAGTTCTTC. Translation: CATGGHNEQFF.

V usage is TRBV6-2 or TRBV6-3 and J usage is TRBJ2-2, with 13 bases fitting TRBD2. CDR3 length: 18 residues. V shed 0 bases and J 2 bases; nucleotides not matched to a gene: 3. The germline V gene has CDR1 MNHEY and CDR2 SVGEGT. The CDR3, as DNA: TGTGCCAGCAGTTACTCGGGACTAGCGGGAACTAACACCGGGGAGCTGTTTTTT. It specifies CASSYSGLAGTNTGELFF.

The rearrangement links TRBV28 to TRBJ1-5; D may be TRBD1 (5 bases). The V end was cut by 1 base, the J end by 6 bases, with 10 bases between. The germline V gene has CDR1 MDHEN and CDR2 SYDVKM. The CDR3 is made up of 14 amino acids. This CDR3 is CASSLLGGTQPQHF. CDR3 nucleotide sequence: TGTGCCAGCAGTTTATTGGGGGGGACTCAGCCCCAGCATTTT. Combining the CDR3 with reference TRBV28 and TRBJ1-5 gives the whole variable domain DVKVTQSSRYLVKRTGEKVFLECVQDMDHENMFWYRQDPGLGLRLIYFSYDVKMKEKGDIPEGYSVSREKKERFSLILESASTNQTSMYLCASSLLGGTQPQHFGDGTRLSIL.